The 27 T cell receptor beta chains in this list originate from one sample, sequenced in a study of shared clonotypes between healthy human individuals. The assay was immunoSEQ multiplex PCR, and TCRdb's table has in-frame clones only and misses some. Found here are about 1 million clones, approximately 70% of them singletons; the top ten hold approximately 1.5%. Material for sequencing was memory CD4+ T cells sorted from blood. Noted subset: CD45RA-negative fraction. These receptor sequences come from a man younger than 35 in good health.

This clone was seen more than once but under ten times. The gene calls are TRBV4-1 and TRBJ1-4; D perhaps matches TRBD1 (5 bases). The V and J ends lost 0 bases and 5 bases respectively, with 13 bases between them. This CDR3 has 16 amino acids. Germline-derived CDR1 and CDR2 are MGHRA and YSYEKL. The CDR3 here is CASSQDTERGNEKLFF. CDR3 DNA: TGCGCCAGCAGCCAAGATACGGAAAGGGGCAATGAAAAACTGTTTTTT.

On this clone itself: Sequence at one end of the junction differs from germline and may be a read error. The CDR3 sequence: CASSLGAAWEQYF. The CDR3, as DNA: TGTGCCAGCAGTTTGGGGGCGGCCTGGGAGCAGTACTTC. The rearrangement joins TRBV5-6 to TRBJ2-5; tentatively, D is TRBD1 (6 bases). Per the germline V gene, CDR1 is SGHDT and CDR2 is YYEEEE. The length of the CDR3 is 13 residues.

The chain combines TRBV10-3 with TRBJ1-3; the D is unclear. Germline values: CDR1 ENHRY, CDR2 SYGVKD. V lost 0 bases and J 0 bases, leaving 9 bases between the germline ends. The CDR3 runs to 16 residues. The CDR3 loop is CAISESGLSSGNTIYF. For the CDR3, the DNA is TGTGCCATCAGTGAGTCGGGGTTGAGCTCTGGAAACACCATATATTTT.

This clone has a single count. The V gene is TRBV7-9, the J gene TRBJ2-7, with 9 bases lining up with TRBD2. V lost 5 bases and J lost 9; bases outside the gene matches: 14. The CDR3 is 15 residues long. The germline V gene has CDR1 SEHNR and CDR2 FQNEAQ (reference sequence). The CDR3 nucleotides are TGTGCCAGCAGCCCCCGGGCGGGAGGGCCGGCGAGGCAGTACTTC. Residues: CASSPRAGGPARQYF.

This clone turned up a few times. Other DNA sequences of this sample code for an identical CDR3. The chain links TRBV11-3 to TRBJ2-2, with D unclear. CDR1 and CDR2 from the germline V gene are SGHNT and YENEEA. This CDR3 is built from 13 residues. The germline V and J ends were trimmed by 0 bases and 8 bases, with 7 bases remaining between them. The CDR3 sequence is CASSLEGSGELFF. Here the CDR3 DNA reads TGTGCCAGCAGCTTAGAAGGTTCGGGGGAGCTGTTTTTT.

The chain links TRBV18 to TRBJ1-1; no definite D call. The CDR3 length is 14 residues. V dropped 7 bases and J dropped 2 bases, with 14 bases sitting between them. Per germline, CDR1 KGHSH and CDR2 LQKENI. This CDR3 reads CASFTSPENTEAFF. The CDR3 coding sequence is TGTGCCAGCTTTACGTCCCCGGAAAACACTGAAGCTTTCTTT.

V and J are TRBV29-1 and TRBJ1-5; TRBD1 aligns across 10 bases. From germline, CDR1 is SQVTM and CDR2 ANQGSEA. The trim removed 4 bases at V and 4 bases at J, leaving 1 base unmatched. This CDR3 spans 13 amino acids. The CDR3 DNA is TGCAGCGTTGGACAGGGGGCAAATCAGCCCCAGCATTTT. It specifies CSVGQGANQPQHF.

The gene calls are TRBV6-5 and TRBJ1-1, with 7 nucleotides matching TRBD1. V lost 9 bases, J lost 7 bases, and 8 bases stayed unmatched. Germline V gene data show CDR1 as MNHEY and CDR2 as SVGAGI. This CDR3 is built from 12 residues. The DNA for the CDR3 is TGTGCCAGTTTGACAGGGATTGGTGAAGCTTTCTTT. Its protein product is CASLTGIGEAFF.

The chain carries TRBV5-5 and TRBJ2-7; maybe TRBD2 (6 bases). Trimming removed 4 bases at V and 2 bases at J, with 13 bases between. The CDR3 is 14 amino acids. Germline lookup yields CDR1 SGHKS and CDR2 YYEKEE (reference sequence). The CDR3 reads CASSRDLYTYEQYF. The CDR3 DNA reads TGTGCCAGCAGCCGGGACTTATACACCTACGAGCAGTACTTC.

The chain links TRBV5-1 to TRBJ2-1, with 10 nucleotides matching TRBD1. The CDR3 sequence is 19 residues long. V was pared by 0 bases and J by 4 bases, with 13 bases of the junction left unmatched. CDR1 SGHRS and CDR2 YFSETQ come from the germline V gene. The CDR3 nucleotides are TGCGCCAGCAGCTTGGGGGACAGGGGCGGTCGGTACCGATACAATGAGCAGTTCTTC. Translation gives CASSLGDRGGRYRYNEQFF.

Comments on this clone: Relative to the germline gene, one junction end is altered; a read error may explain this. The chain combines TRBV5-5 with TRBJ2-3; D is uncertain. Germline lookup yields CDR1 SGHKS and CDR2 YYEKEE (reference sequence). This CDR3 has 15 residues. The CDR3 sequence: CASSGTFQHTDMQYF. The CDR3 nucleotides are TGTGCCAGCAGCGGAACGTTTCAGCACACAGATATGCAGTATTTT. Variable domain in full (rest from reference TRBV5-5 and TRBJ2-3): DAGVTQSPTHLIKTRGQQVTLRCSPISGHKSVSWYQQVLGQGPQFIFQYYEKEERGRGNFPDRFSARQFPNYSSELNVNALLLGDSALYLCASSGTFQHTDMQYFGPGTRLTVL.

This rearrangement joins TRBV6-6 to TRBJ1-6; TRBD1 aligns across 7 bases. CDR3 length: 16 residues. Germline V gives CDR1 MNHNY, CDR2 SVGAGI (reference sequence). J was trimmed by 7 bases and V by 5 bases; bases with no gene match: 11. The CDR3 DNA reads TGTGCCAGCAGTCACGCCGCAGGGACAGTCAATTCACCCCTCCACTTT. Its translation is CASSHAAGTVNSPLHF.

Points on this clone: The identical CDR3 is also encoded by other nucleotide sequences in the sample. The chain carries TRBV10-3 and TRBJ1-1, with D possibly matching TRBD1 (6 bases). The germline gives CDR1 ENHRY, CDR2 SYGVKD. This CDR3 is built from 13 residues. Trimming removed 2 bases at V and 3 bases at J, with 7 bases between. CDR3 bases: TGTGCCATCAGTGAGAGGGGGGACACTGAAGCTTTCTTT. This codes for CAISERGDTEAFF.

This chain joins TRBV6-1 and TRBJ1-2; TRBD1 aligns across 9 bases. Germline CDR1 and CDR2: MNHNS and SASEGT. Trimming removed 2 bases from V and 9 bases from J; junction bases left unmatched: 10. The CDR3 runs to 15 residues. The CDR3 DNA reads as TGTGCCAGCAGTGAACCCGGTGGGGGACAGGGTCGCTACACCTTC. It encodes CASSEPGGGQGRYTF.

CDR3 sequence: CASSVGWGSTDTQYF. CDR3 sequence (DNA): TGTGCCAGCAGCGTAGGTTGGGGAAGCACAGATACGCAGTATTTT. The genes are TRBV9 and TRBJ2-3; D call uncertain. Per the germline V gene, CDR1 is SGDLS and CDR2 is YYNGEE. CDR3 size: 15 residues. The V and J ends lost 0 bases and 0 bases respectively, with 8 bases between them.

The chain couples TRBV19 to TRBJ2-7; no definite D call. The germline V gene encodes CDR1 LNHDA and CDR2 SQIVND (reference sequence). Trimming pared 0 bases from V and 6 bases from J, leaving 9 bases between. The CDR3 is 13 residues long. The CDR3 bases are TGTGCCAGTAGTATAGATCAACGTGGCGAGCAGTACTTC. It specifies CASSIDQRGEQYF.

The chain has TRBV7-2 and TRBJ2-3; TRBD2 matches 8 bases. CDR3 length: 17 amino acids. After removal of 4 bases from V and 5 bases from J, the junction contained 14 bases not matched to a gene. Germline V gives CDR1 SGHTA, CDR2 FQGNSA. Here the CDR3 reads CASSSHLSAGGGDTQYF. CDR3 nucleotides: TGTGCCAGCAGCTCCCATTTGTCCGCGGGAGGCGGAGATACGCAGTATTTT.

The chain couples TRBV9 to TRBJ1-2, with unresolved D. The CDR3 contains 14 residues. CDR1 and CDR2 from the germline V gene are SGDLS and YYNGEE. V gave up 0 bases and J gave up 7 bases, with 13 bases separating them. The DNA of the CDR3 is TGTGCCAGCAGCGTAGGGTTTGGGGAGGGTGGCTACACCTTC. Its protein is CASSVGFGEGGYTF.

The chain links TRBV19 to TRBJ2-5; the D gene could be TRBD1 or TRBD2 (6 bases each). This CDR3 has 15 amino acids. V was pared by 1 base and J by 5 bases, with 14 bases between. CDR1 and CDR2 (germline): LNHDA, SQIVND (reference sequence). The CDR3 region has the DNA TGTGCCAGTAGTATAGCCGGGGGCCGCCGGGAGACCCAGTACTTC. This codes for CASSIAGGRRETQYF. The full variable domain, in which reference TRBV19 and TRBJ2-5 provide the parts outside the CDR3, is DGGITQSPKYLFRKEGQNVTLSCEQNLNHDAMYWYRQDPGQGLRLIYYSQIVNDFQKGDIAEGYSVSREKKESFPLTVTSAQKNPTAFYLCASSIAGGRRETQYFGPGTRLLVL.

The chain carries TRBV6-1 and TRBJ1-2, with TRBD1 matching over 7 bases. This CDR3 spans 15 amino acids. The junction had 7 bases not matched to a gene; V was cut back by 2 bases and J by 4 bases. Germline values: CDR1 MNHNS, CDR2 SASEGT. CDR3 amino acids: CASSEMSGGAYGYTF. The DNA for the CDR3 is TGTGCCAGCAGTGAAATGTCAGGGGGGGCCTATGGCTACACCTTC.

In regard to this clone: Other DNA sequences of this sample code for an identical CDR3. The chain uses TRBV20-1 and TRBJ2-7; 8 bases are a match to TRBD1. Per germline, CDR1 DFQATT and CDR2 SNEGSKA (reference sequence). The trim removed 6 bases at V and 6 bases at J, leaving 4 bases unmatched. The CDR3 is made up of 11 amino acids. CDR3 in DNA: TGCAGTGCACGTACAGGGGGCGAGCAGTACTTC. Translated, it gives CSARTGGEQYF.

The chain carries TRBV6-1 and TRBJ2-7; no definite D call. Trimming removed 5 bases from V and 2 bases from J, with 13 bases in between. Per the germline V gene, CDR1 is MNHNS and CDR2 is SASEGT. This CDR3 is built from 14 residues. The DNA of the CDR3 is TGTGCCAGCAGTCTTAGGACGGAGACCTACGAGCAGTACTTC. Its translation is CASSLRTETYEQYF.

The chain couples TRBV28 to TRBJ1-2; D is ambiguous. V was cut by 6 bases and J by 5 bases, with 10 bases left in between. This CDR3 is built from 12 residues. Germline V gene sequence: CDR1 MDHEN, CDR2 SYDVKM. The CDR3 nucleotides are TGTGCCAGCAGAGGTTGGGAGTATGGCTACACCTTC. Translating gives CASRGWEYGYTF.

V gene TRBV19 combines with J gene TRBJ2-4; no clear D gene. CDR3 size: 13 residues. From germline, CDR1 is LNHDA and CDR2 SQIVND (reference sequence). The ends were cut back, 7 bases at V and 2 bases at J, with 9 bases in the middle. CDR3 in DNA: TGTGCCAGTACCCCCACGTCCAAAAACATTCAGTACTTC. It is translated as CASTPTSKNIQYF.

This clone was seen only a few times. The chain joins TRBV5-1 to TRBJ2-7; 8 bases are a match to TRBD1. The CDR3 sequence is 14 residues long. Losses at the gene ends were 4 bases for V and 0 bases for J; bases not matched to a gene: 3. CDR1 and CDR2 from the germline V gene are SGHRS and YFSETQ. The CDR3 DNA is TGCGCCAGCAGCGACACAGGGGGCTCCTACGAGCAGTACTTC. The encoded protein is CASSDTGGSYEQYF.

This chain links TRBV19 with TRBJ2-6; TRBD2 matches 7 bases. The CDR3 runs 18 residues. CDR1 is LNHDA and CDR2 is SQIVND in the germline V gene (reference sequence). V was clipped by 9 bases and J by 0 bases; unmatched bases: 14. The CDR3: CASRREAGTNSGANVLTF. Written as DNA, the CDR3 is TGTGCCAGCCGCCGGGAGGCCGGGACCAACTCTGGGGCCAACGTCCTGACTTTC.

The chain recombines TRBV7-2 with TRBJ2-5, with TRBD1 identical over 7 bases. The J call could be wrong; TRBJ2-7 is a better fit for the DNA end. The CDR3 is 14 amino acids. Per the germline V gene, CDR1 is SGHTA and CDR2 is FQGNSA. This CDR3 reads CASSRTGSSYEQYF. The CDR3 DNA is TGTGCCAGCAGCCGGACAGGAAGCTCCTACGAGCAGTACTTC.